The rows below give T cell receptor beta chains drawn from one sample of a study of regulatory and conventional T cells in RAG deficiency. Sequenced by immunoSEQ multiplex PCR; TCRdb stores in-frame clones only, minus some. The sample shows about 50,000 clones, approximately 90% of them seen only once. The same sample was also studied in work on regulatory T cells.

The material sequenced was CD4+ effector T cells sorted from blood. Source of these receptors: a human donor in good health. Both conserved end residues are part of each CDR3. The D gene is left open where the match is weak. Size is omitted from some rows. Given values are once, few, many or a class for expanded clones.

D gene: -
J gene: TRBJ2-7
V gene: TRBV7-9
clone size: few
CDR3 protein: CASSPRQSSYEQYF
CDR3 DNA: TGTGCCAGCAGCCCCCGACAGAGCTCCTACGAGCAGTACTTC

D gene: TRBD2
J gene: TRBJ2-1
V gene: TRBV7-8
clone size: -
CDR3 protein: CASSERGGLHNEQFF
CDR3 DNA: TGTGCCAGCAGCGAACGGGGGGGGTTGCACAATGAGCAGTTCTTC

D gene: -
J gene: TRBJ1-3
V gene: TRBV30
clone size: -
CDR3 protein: CACLTGSSGNTIYF
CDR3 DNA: TGTGCCTGCCTTACAGGTTCCTCTGGAAACACCATATATTTT

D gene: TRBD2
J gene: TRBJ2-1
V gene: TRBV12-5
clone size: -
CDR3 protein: CASRREGRTYEQFF
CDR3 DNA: TGTGCTAGCCGGCGGGAGGGCCGTACGTATGAGCAGTTCTTC

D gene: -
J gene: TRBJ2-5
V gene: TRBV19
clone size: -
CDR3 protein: CATQDRPGILGTQYF
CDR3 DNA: TGTGCCACACAGGACCGACCTGGGATCCTGGGGACCCAGTACTTC

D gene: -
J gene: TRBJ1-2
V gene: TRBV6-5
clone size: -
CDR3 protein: CASSDPGARGYTF
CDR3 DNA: TGTGCCAGCAGTGACCCTGGGGCCAGGGGCTACACCTTC

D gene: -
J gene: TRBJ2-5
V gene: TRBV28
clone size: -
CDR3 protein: CASLLRGGGETQYF
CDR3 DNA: TGTGCCAGCCTTCTGAGGGGAGGAGGAGAGACCCAGTACTTC

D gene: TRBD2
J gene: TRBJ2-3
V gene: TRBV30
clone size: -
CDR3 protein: CAWRAGTSGTDTQYF
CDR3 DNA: TGTGCCTGGAGAGCCGGGACTAGCGGCACAGATACGCAGTATTTT

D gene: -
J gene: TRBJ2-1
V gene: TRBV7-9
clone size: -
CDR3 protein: CASRSLPENEQFF
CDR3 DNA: TGTGCCAGCAGGAGCCTCCCGGAGAATGAGCAGTTCTTC

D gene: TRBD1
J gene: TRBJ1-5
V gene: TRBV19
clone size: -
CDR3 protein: CASSPSGGYSNQPQHF
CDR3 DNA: TGTGCCAGTAGTCCATCAGGGGGGTATAGCAATCAGCCCCAGCATTTT

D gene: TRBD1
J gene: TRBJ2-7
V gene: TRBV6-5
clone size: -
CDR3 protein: CASSYRPGQGREQYF
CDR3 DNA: TGTGCCAGCAGTTATCGACCGGGACAGGGAAGAGAGCAGTACTTC

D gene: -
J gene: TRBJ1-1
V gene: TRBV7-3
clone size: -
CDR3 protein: CASSLTSGRETEAFF
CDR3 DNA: TGTGCCAGCAGCTTAACGTCAGGGAGAGAAACTGAAGCTTTCTTT

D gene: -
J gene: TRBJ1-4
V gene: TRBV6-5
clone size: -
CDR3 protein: CASTPTATNEKLFF
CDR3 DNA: TGTGCCAGCACCCCCACTGCAACTAATGAAAAACTGTTTTTT

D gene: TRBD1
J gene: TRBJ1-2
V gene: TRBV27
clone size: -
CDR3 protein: CASRGQGIGDGYTF
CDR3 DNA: TGTGCCAGCAGGGGACAGGGGATAGGGGACGGCTACACCTTC

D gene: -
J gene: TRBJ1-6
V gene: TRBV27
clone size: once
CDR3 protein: CASSLVGGRSPLHF
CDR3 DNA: TGTGCCAGCAGTTTGGTAGGGGGTCGGTCACCCCTCCACTTT

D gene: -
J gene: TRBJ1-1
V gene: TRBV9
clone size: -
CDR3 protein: CASSVFGENTEAFF
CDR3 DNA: TGTGCCAGCAGCGTATTCGGGGAGAACACTGAAGCTTTCTTT

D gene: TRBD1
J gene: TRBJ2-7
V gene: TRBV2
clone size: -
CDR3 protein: CASGGQGSPYEQYF
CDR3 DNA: TGTGCCAGCGGTGGACAGGGAAGTCCCTACGAGCAGTACTTC

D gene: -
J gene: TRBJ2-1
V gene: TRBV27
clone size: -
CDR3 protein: CASKPGLQFRFDEQFF
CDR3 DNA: TGTGCCAGCAAACCGGGGTTACAGTTTCGTTTCGATGAGCAGTTCTTC

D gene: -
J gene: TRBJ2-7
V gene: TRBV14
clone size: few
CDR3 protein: CASSAVPYEQYF
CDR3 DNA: TGTGCCAGCAGCGCCGTCCCCTACGAGCAGTACTTC

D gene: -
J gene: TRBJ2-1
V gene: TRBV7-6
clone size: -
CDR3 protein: CASSRTLLEQFF
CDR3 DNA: TGTGCCAGCAGCCGCACTTTACTTGAGCAGTTCTTC

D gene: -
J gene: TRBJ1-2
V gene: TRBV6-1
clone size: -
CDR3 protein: CASSEGSQRGHGYTF
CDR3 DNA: TGTGCCAGCAGTGAAGGGTCCCAAAGAGGGCATGGCTACACCTTC

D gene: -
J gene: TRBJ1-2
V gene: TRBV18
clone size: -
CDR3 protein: CASSPGTSREGYTF
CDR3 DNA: TGTGCCAGCTCACCTGGGACAAGCCGAGAGGGCTACACCTTC

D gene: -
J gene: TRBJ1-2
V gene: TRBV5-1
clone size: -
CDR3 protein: CASSTPEAYGYTF
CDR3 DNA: TGCGCCAGCAGCACCCCGGAGGCGTATGGCTACACCTTC

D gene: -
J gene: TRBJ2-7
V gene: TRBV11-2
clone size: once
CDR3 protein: CASSLVPTEYEQYF
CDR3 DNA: TGTGCCAGCAGCTTAGTGCCTACAGAATACGAGCAGTACTTC

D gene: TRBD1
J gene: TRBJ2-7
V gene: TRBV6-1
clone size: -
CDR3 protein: CASTGQTYEQYF
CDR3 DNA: TGTGCCAGCACGGGACAGACATACGAGCAGTACTTC

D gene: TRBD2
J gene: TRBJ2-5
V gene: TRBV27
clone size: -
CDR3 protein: CASSLSGGEGFWFSETQYF
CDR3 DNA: TGTGCCAGCAGTTTATCTGGAGGGGAGGGCTTTTGGTTTTCAGAGACCCAGTACTTC

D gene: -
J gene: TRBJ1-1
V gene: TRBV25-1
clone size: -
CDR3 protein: CASSGPLGPNTEAFF
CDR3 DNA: TGTGCCAGCAGTGGGCCCTTAGGCCCAAACACTGAAGCTTTCTTT

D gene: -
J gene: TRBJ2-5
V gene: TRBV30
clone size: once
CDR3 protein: CAWSVGQLKYQETQYF
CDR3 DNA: TGTGCCTGGAGTGTAGGACAGCTAAAGTACCAAGAGACCCAGTACTTC

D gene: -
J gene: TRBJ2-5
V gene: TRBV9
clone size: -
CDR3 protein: CASSRNGGGAETQYF
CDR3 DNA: TGTGCCAGCAGCCGAAACGGGGGAGGTGCGGAGACCCAGTACTTC